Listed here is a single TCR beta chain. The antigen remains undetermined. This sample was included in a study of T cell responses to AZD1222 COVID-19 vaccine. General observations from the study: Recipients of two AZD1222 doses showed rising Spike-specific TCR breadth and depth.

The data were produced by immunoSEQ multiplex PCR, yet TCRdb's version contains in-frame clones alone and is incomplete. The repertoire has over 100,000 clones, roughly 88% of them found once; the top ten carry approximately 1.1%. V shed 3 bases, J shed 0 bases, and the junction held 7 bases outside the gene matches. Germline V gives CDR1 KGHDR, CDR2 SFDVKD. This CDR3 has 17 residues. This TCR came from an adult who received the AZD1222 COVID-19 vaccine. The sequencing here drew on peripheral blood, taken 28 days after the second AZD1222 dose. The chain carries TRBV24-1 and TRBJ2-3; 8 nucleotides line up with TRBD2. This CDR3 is CATSDELAEHSTDTQYF. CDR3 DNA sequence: TGTGCCACCAGTGATGAACTAGCGGAGCATAGCACAGATACGCAGTATTTT.